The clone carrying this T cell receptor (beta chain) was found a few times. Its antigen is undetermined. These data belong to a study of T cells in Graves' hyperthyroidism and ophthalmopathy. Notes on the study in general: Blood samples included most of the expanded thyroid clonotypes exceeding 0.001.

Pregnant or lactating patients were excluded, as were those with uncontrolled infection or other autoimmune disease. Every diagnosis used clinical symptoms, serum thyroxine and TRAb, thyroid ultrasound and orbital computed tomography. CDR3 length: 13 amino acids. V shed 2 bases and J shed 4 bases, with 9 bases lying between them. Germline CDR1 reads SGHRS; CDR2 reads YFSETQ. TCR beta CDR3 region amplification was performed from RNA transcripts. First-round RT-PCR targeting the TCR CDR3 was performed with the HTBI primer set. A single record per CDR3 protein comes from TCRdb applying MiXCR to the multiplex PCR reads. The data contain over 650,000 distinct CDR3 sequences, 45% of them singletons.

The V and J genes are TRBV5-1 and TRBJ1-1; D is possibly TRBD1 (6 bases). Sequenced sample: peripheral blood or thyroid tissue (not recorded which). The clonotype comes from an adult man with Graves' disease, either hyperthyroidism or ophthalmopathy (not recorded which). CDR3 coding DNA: TGCGCCAGCAGCTTCCGGACAGTCACTGAAGCTTTCTTT. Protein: CASSFRTVTEAFF.